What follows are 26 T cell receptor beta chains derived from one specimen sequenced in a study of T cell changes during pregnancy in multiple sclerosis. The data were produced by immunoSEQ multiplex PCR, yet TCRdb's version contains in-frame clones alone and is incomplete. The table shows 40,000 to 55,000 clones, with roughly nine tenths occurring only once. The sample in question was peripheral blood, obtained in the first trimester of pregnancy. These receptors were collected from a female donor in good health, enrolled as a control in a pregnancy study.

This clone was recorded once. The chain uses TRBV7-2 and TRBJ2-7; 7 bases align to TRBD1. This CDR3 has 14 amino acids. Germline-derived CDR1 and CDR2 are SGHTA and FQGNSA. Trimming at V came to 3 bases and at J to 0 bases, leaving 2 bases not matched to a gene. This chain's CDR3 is CASSLTGSSYEQYF. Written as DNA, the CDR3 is TGTGCCAGCAGCTTGACAGGGAGCTCCTACGAGCAGTACTTC. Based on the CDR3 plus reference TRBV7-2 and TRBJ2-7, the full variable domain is GAGVSQSPSNKVTEKGKDVELRCDPISGHTALYWYRQSLGQGLEFLIYFQGNSAPDKSGLPSDRFSAERTGGSVSTLTIQRTQQEDSAVYLCASSLTGSSYEQYFGPGTRLTVT.

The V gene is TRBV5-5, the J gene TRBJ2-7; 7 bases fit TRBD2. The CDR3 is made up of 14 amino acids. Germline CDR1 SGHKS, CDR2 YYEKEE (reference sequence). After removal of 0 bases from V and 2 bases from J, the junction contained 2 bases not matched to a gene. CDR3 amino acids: CASSLEGTTYEQYF. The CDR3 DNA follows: TGTGCCAGCAGCTTGGAAGGGACTACCTACGAGCAGTACTTC.

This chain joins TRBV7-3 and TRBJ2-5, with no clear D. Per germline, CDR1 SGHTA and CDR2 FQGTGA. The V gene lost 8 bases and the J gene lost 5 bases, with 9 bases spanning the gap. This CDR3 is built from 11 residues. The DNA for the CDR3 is TGTGCCAGCCCCTCCGGGGAGACCCAGTACTTC. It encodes CASPSGETQYF.

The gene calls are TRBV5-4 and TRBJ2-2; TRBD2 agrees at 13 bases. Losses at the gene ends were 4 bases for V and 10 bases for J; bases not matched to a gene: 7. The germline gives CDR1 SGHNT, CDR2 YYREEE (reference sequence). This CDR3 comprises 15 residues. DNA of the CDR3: TGTGCCAGCAGCCACACTAGCGGGAGGGCAATGGAGCTGTTTTTT. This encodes CASSHTSGRAMELFF.

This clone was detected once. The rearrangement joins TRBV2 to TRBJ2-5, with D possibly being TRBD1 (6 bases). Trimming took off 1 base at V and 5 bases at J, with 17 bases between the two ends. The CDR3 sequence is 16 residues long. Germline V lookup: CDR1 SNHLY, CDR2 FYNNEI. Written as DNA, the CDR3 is TGTGCCAGCAGTGAAGTTAGTTGGGGGCCCAGGGAGACCCAGTACTTC. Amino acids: CASSEVSWGPRETQYF.

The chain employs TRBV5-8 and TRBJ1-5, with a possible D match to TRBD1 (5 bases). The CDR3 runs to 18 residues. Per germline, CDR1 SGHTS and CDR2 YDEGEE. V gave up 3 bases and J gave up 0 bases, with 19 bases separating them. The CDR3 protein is CASSYITWWGGSNQPQHF. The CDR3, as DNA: TGTGCCAGCAGCTATATAACGTGGTGGGGGGGTAGCAATCAGCCCCAGCATTTT.

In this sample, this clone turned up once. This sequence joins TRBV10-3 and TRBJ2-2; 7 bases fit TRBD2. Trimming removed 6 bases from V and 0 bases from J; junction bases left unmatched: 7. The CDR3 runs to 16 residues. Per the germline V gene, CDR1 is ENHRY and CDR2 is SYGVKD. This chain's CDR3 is CAIRPIAGTNTGELFF. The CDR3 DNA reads TGTGCCATCAGGCCGATAGCGGGTACGAACACCGGGGAGCTGTTTTTT.

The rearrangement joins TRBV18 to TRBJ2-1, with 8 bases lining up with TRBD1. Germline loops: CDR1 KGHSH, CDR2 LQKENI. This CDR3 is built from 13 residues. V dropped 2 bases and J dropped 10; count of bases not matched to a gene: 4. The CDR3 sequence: CASSPAGQGEQFF. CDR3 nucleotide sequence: TGTGCCAGCTCACCAGCAGGACAGGGAGAGCAGTTCTTC.

The CDR3 region has the DNA TGTGCCAGCAGCGTAGCCCCTTGGACTAGCGGGGGCCGTGAGCAGTTCTTC. Protein: CASSVAPWTSGGREQFF. This chain links TRBV9 with TRBJ2-1; 13 bases are a match to TRBD2. V lost 0 bases and J lost 9; bases outside the gene matches: 9. This CDR3 comprises 17 residues. Germline assignment: CDR1 SGDLS and CDR2 YYNGEE.

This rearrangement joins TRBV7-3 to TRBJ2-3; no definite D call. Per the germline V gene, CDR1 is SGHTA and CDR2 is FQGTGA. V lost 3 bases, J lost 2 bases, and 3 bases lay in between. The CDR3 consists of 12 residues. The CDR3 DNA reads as TGTGCCAGCAGCTTCAACACAGATACGCAGTATTTT. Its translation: CASSFNTDTQYF.

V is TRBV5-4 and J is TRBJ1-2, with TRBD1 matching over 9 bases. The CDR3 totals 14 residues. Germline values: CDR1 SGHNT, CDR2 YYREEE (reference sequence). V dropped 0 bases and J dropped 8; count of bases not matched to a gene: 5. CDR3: CASSLDTGGGGYTF. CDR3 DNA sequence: TGTGCCAGCAGCTTGGATACAGGGGGCGGGGGCTACACCTTC. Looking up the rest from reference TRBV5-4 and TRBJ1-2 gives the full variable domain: ETGVTQSPTHLIKTRGQQVTLRCSSQSGHNTVSWYQQALGQGPQFIFQYYREEENGRGNFPPRFSGLQFPNYSSELNVNALELDDSALYLCASSLDTGGGGYTFGSGTRLTVV.

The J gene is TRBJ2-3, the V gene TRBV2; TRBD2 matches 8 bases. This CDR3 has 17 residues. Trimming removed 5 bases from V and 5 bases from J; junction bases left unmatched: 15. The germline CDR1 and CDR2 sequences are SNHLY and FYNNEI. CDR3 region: CASSQWAGTSVRDTQYF. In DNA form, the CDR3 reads TGTGCCAGCAGTCAATGGGCCGGGACTAGTGTCAGAGATACGCAGTATTTT. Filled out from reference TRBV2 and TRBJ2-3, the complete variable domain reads EPEVTQTPSHQVTQMGQEVILRCVPISNHLYFYWYRQILGQKVEFLVSFYNNEISEKSEIFDDQFSVERPDGSNFTLKIRSTKLEDSAMYFCASSQWAGTSVRDTQYFGPGTRLTVL.

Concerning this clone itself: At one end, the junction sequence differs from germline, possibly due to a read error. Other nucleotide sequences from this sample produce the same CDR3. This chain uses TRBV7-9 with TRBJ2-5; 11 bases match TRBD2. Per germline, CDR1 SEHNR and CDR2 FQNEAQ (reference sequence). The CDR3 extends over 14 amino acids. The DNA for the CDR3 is TGTGCCAGCAGCCTAGCGGGGGGCCAAGAGACCCAGTACTTC. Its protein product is CASSLAGGQETQYF.

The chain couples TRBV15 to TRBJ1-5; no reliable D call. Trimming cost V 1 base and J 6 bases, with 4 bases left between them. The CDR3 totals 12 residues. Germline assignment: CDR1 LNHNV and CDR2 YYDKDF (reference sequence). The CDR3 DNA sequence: TGTGCCACCAGCAGAGGAGGTCAGCCCCAGCATTTT. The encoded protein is CATSRGGQPQHF.

The CDR3 sequence is CASSETGDSGNTIYF. The CDR3 coding sequence is TGTGCCAGCAGTGAAACAGGGGACTCTGGAAACACCATATATTTT. The V call is TRBV2, the J call TRBJ1-3, with TRBD1 identical over 7 bases. CDR3 length equals 15 residues. Per germline, CDR1 SNHLY and CDR2 FYNNEI. The V segment lost 2 bases and the J segment 0 bases; nucleotides outside the gene matches: 1.

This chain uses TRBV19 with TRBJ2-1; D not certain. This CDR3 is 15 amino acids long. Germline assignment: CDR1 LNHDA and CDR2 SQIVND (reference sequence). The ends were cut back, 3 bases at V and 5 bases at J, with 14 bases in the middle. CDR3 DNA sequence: TGTGCCAGTAGTATCCGATACCGACTCGACAATGAGCAGTTCTTC. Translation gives CASSIRYRLDNEQFF. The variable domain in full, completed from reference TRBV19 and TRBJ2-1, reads DGGITQSPKYLFRKEGQNVTLSCEQNLNHDAMYWYRQDPGQGLRLIYYSQIVNDFQKGDIAEGYSVSREKKESFPLTVTSAQKNPTAFYLCASSIRYRLDNEQFFGPGTRLTVL.

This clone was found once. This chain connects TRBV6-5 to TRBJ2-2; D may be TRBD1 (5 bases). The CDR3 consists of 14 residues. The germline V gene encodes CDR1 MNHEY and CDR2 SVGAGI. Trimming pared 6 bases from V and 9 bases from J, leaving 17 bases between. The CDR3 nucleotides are TGTGCCAGCAGCCTTACTCTCAGGGATTGGGAGCTGTTTTTT. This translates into CASSLTLRDWELFF.

The CDR3 is CASSRTSTDTQYF. CDR3 coding DNA: TGTGCCAGCAGCCGGACTAGCACAGATACGCAGTATTTT. The V and J genes are TRBV6-5 and TRBJ2-3; D may be TRBD2 (5 bases). Germline lookup yields CDR1 MNHEY and CDR2 SVGAGI. The length of the CDR3 is 13 residues. V lost 6 bases and J lost 0, with 7 bases in between.

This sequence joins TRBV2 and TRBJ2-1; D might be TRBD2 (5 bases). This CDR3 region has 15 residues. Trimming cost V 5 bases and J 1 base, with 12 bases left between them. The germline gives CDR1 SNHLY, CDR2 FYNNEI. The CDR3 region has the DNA TGTGCCAGCAGTCCGAGTCGGGGATCCTACAATGAGCAGTTCTTC. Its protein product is CASSPSRGSYNEQFF.

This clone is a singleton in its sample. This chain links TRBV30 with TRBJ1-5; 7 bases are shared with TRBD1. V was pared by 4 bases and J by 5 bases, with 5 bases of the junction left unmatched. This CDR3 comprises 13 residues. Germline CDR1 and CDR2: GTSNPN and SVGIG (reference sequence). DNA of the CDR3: TGTGCCTGGAACCCCGACAGGGATCAGCCCCAGCATTTT. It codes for CAWNPDRDQPQHF.

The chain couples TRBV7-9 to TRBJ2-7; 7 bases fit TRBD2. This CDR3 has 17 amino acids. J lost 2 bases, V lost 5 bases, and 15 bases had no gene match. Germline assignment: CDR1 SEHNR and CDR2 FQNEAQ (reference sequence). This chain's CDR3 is CASSNPGGRAGTYEQYF. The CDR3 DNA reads TGTGCCAGCAGCAACCCGGGGGGAAGAGCGGGGACCTACGAGCAGTACTTC.

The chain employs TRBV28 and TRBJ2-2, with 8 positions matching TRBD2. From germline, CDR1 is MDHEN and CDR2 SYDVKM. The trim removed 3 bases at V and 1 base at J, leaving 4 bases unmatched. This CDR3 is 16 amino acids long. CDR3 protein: CASSFAGGGNTGELFF. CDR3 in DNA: TGTGCCAGCAGTTTCGCGGGGGGCGGGAACACCGGGGAGCTGTTTTTT.

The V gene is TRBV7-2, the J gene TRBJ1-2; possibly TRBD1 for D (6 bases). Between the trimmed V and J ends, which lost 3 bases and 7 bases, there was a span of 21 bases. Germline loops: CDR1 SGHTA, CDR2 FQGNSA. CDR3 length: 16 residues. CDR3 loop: CASSLWFRRTGSGYTF. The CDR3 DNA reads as TGTGCCAGCAGCTTGTGGTTTCGGCGCACAGGGTCTGGCTACACCTTC.

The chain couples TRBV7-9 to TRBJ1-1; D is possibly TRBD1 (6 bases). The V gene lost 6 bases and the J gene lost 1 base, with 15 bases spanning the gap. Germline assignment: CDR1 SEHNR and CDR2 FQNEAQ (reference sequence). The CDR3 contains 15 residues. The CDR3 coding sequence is TGTGCCAGCAGTCCATCACAGGGTTGGAACACTGAAGCTTTCTTT. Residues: CASSPSQGWNTEAFF.

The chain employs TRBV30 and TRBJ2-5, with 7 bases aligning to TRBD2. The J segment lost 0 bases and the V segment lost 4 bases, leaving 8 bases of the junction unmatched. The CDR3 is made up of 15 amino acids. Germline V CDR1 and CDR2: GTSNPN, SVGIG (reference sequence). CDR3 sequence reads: CAWNYAGEYQETQYF. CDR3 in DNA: TGTGCCTGGAATTATGCGGGGGAGTACCAAGAGACCCAGTACTTC.

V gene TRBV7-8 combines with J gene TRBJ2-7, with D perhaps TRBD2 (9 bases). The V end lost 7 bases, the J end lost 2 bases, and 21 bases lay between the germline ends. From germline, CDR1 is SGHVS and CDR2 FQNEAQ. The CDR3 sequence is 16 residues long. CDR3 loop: CASTPQGASGAYEQYF. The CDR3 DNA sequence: TGTGCCAGCACCCCTCAGGGGGCTAGCGGGGCCTACGAGCAGTACTTC.